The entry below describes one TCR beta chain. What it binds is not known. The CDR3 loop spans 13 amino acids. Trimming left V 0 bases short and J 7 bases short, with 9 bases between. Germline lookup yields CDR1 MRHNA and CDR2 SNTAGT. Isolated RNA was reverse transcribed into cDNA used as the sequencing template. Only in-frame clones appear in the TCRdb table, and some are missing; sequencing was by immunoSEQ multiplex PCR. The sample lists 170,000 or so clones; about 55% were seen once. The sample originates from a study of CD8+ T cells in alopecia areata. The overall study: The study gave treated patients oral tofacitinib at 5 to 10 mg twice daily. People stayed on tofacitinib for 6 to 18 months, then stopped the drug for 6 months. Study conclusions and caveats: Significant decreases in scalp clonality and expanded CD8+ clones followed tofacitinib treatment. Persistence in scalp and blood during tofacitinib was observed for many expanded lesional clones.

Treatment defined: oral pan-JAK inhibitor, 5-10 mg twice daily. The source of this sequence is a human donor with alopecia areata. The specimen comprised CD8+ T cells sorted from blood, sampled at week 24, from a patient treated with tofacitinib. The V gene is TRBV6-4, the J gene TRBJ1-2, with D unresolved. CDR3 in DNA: TGTGCCAGCAGTGACTCGATCCAGCGTGGCTACACCTTC. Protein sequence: CASSDSIQRGYTF.